This is a list of T cell receptor beta chains from one sample in a study of blood T cell repertoires in COVID-19. Sequenced by immunoSEQ multiplex PCR; TCRdb stores in-frame clones only, minus some. This sample has around 220,000 clones; more than 80% occur once, and the top ten carry about 8.3%. The sequencing input was peripheral blood. The receptors shown here come from a woman older than 75 with COVID-19, enrolled during active disease. Both conserved end residues are part of each CDR3. Each record gives: J gene, D gene, V gene, clone size, CDR3 protein, CDR3 DNA. A D gene is named only where the DNA matches it firmly. Not all rows give a size; the values are once, few, many and, for expanded clones, a class.

>TRBJ2-1|TRBD1|TRBV3-1/TRBV3-2|-
CASSPHRGGDWQFF
TGTGCCAGCAGCCCTCATAGAGGGGGCGATTGGCAGTTCTTC
>TRBJ1-5|TRBD1|TRBV28|-
CASRDTGGAGQPQHF
TGTGCCAGCAGAGACACAGGGGGCGCGGGTCAGCCCCAGCATTTT
>TRBJ2-6|TRBD1|TRBV6-6|-
CASSLDRALNSGANVLTF
TGTGCCAGCAGTCTTGACAGGGCCCTTAACTCTGGGGCCAACGTCCTGACTTTC
>TRBJ2-7|TRBD2|TRBV19|-
CASSTAPSGRAAYEQYF
TGTGCCAGTAGTACAGCCCCCAGCGGGAGGGCCGCCTACGAGCAGTACTTC
>TRBJ1-5|-|TRBV27|-
CASRLAGTSRPQHF
TGTGCCAGCAGGCTTGCGGGGACCTCACGGCCCCAGCATTTT
>TRBJ1-5|-|TRBV2|-
CASKQADNQPQHF
TGTGCCAGCAAACAGGCTGACAATCAGCCCCAGCATTTT
>TRBJ2-1|TRBD2|TRBV5-5|-
CASSRTSGSWNEQFF
TGTGCCAGCAGCCGCACTAGCGGGAGTTGGAATGAGCAGTTCTTC
>TRBJ1-2|-|TRBV3-1/TRBV3-2|-
CASNGGDGYTF
TGTGCCAGCAATGGCGGGGATGGCTACACCTTC
>TRBJ1-2|-|TRBV5-4|-
CASSLNREYGYTF
TGTGCCAGCAGCTTGAACAGGGAATATGGCTACACCTTC
>TRBJ1-2|-|TRBV4-1|-
CASSQDESNYGYTF
TGCGCCAGCAGCCAAGATGAGTCGAACTATGGCTACACCTTC
>TRBJ2-7|TRBD1|TRBV28|-
CASSLGTGSYEQYF
TGTGCCAGCAGTTTGGGGACAGGGAGCTACGAGCAGTACTTC
>TRBJ2-1|-|TRBV5-1|-
CASSSLGESYNEQFF
TGCGCCAGCAGCAGCCTCGGGGAGTCCTACAATGAGCAGTTCTTC
>TRBJ2-1|TRBD2|TRBV7-3|-
CASSRTSDSYNEQFF
TGTGCCAGCAGCCGGACTAGCGACTCCTACAATGAGCAGTTCTTC
>TRBJ1-1|-|TRBV11-2|-
CASSLRSGTEAFF
TGTGCCAGCAGCTTGAGGTCTGGGACTGAAGCTTTCTTT
>TRBJ2-3|TRBD1|TRBV12-3/TRBV12-4|-
CASSRTRQGEGDF
TGTGCCAGCAGTCGAACAAGACAGGGGGAGGGCGATTTT
>TRBJ1-5|-|TRBV20-1|few
CSASLGGGGNQPQHF
TGCAGTGCTAGTCTCGGGGGGGGCGGCAATCAGCCCCAGCATTTT
>TRBJ2-5|TRBD2|TRBV5-1|-
CASNLSPGGETQYF
TGCGCCAGCAACCTCTCGCCGGGGGGAGAGACCCAGTACTTC
>TRBJ2-5|-|TRBV4-2|-
CASSQDQAGPVETQYF
TGTGCCAGCAGCCAAGATCAAGCAGGCCCTGTGGAGACCCAGTACTTC
>TRBJ1-2|-|TRBV28|-
CASTLGGGANYGYTF
TGTGCCAGCACTCTGGGGGGAGGGGCTAACTATGGCTACACCTTC
>TRBJ1-2|-|TRBV10-3|-
CAISRSGGDASYGYTF
TGTGCCATCAGTAGATCCGGAGGGGACGCGAGCTATGGCTACACCTTC
>TRBJ2-2|TRBD1|TRBV7-9|-
CASSLGAGQGANTGELFF
TGTGCCAGCAGCTTGGGAGCGGGACAGGGGGCGAACACCGGGGAGCTGTTTTTT
>TRBJ1-5|-|TRBV7-2|once
CASSRNNGANQPQHF
TGTGCCAGCAGCCGGAACAACGGAGCTAATCAGCCCCAGCATTTT
>TRBJ1-2|TRBD1|TRBV29-1|-
CSVGRDTTQGASSSGYTF
TGCAGCGTTGGTCGCGACACCACCCAGGGGGCGTCTTCCTCTGGCTACACCTTC
>TRBJ2-3|TRBD2|TRBV19|-
CASIESGGITDTQYF
TGTGCCAGTATAGAAAGCGGGGGGATCACAGATACGCAGTATTTT
>TRBJ2-3|TRBD2|TRBV7-9|-
CASSQGLASTDTQYF
TGTGCCAGCAGCCAAGGACTAGCGAGCACAGATACGCAGTATTTT
>TRBJ2-1|TRBD1|TRBV3-1/TRBV3-2|-
CASSLLTGNEQFF
TGTGCCAGCAGCCTACTGACAGGGAATGAGCAGTTCTTC
>TRBJ2-5|TRBD1|TRBV5-1|-
CASSYGTGEETQYF
TGCGCCAGCAGCTACGGGACAGGGGAAGAGACCCAGTACTTC
>TRBJ2-7|-|TRBV3-1/TRBV3-2|few
CASSQTGSYEQYF
TGTGCCAGCAGCCAAACAGGGTCCTACGAGCAGTACTTC
>TRBJ2-7|-|TRBV25-1|-
CASSRTSHGAEQYF
TGTGCCAGCAGTAGGACCTCTCATGGGGCCGAGCAGTACTTC
>TRBJ1-3|TRBD1|TRBV5-6|-
CASSLQGSSGNTIYF
TGTGCCAGCAGCTTACAGGGGAGCTCTGGAAACACCATATATTTT
>TRBJ2-7|TRBD1|TRBV18|-
CASSQGASYEQYF
TGTGCCAGCTCACAGGGGGCATCCTACGAGCAGTACTTC
>TRBJ1-4|-|TRBV11-2|-
CASSLGTGYEKLFF
TGTGCCAGCAGCCTGGGCACAGGTTATGAAAAACTGTTTTTT